This TCR beta chain was observed in a study of CXCR3-negative and CXCR3-positive naive CD8 T cells. The study, taken as a whole, reports: TRB CDR3s were more hydrophobic in CXCR3-positive than in CXCR3-negative naive cells.

Concerning this clonotype itself: Antigen unknown.

This CDR3 contains 15 residues. Germline V gene sequence: CDR1 SQVTM, CDR2 ANQGSEA. The TRB libraries of cDNA were built by UMI-labeled 5' RACE. Reanalyzing the 5' RACE reads, TCRdb keeps one entry per CDR3 protein, without DNA. The sample features roughly 100,000 distinct CDR3 sequences, with around 0.4% in its top ten. This clonotype originated in a human donor in good health. Some clones in this sample may be carry-over from other donors' samples. The chain recombines TRBV29-1 with TRBJ1-1; the TCRdb call, TRBD1, lacks DNA for checking. The sequenced sample consisted of naive CXCR3+ CD8+ T cells from blood. Subset of the sample: CD45RO-CCR7+CD27+CD95- naive CD8+ T cells expressing CXCR3 (TNR3+). CDR3 sequence: CSVEGFRDSNTEAFF.